The next 21 T cell receptor beta chains were all read from a single sample in a study of blood T cell repertoires in COVID-19. Generated by immunoSEQ multiplex PCR, the TCRdb table keeps only in-frame clones and is missing some. The table has roughly 200,000 clones, approximately 89% seen once; the top ten hold under 3%. Sequencing input: PBMCs or T cells enriched from blood (not recorded which). These TCRs come from a woman aged 40 to 49 with acute COVID-19.

The chain employs TRBV11-3 and TRBJ2-7; D may be TRBD2 (6 bases). Germline V gives CDR1 SGHNT, CDR2 YENEEA. V gave up 9 bases and J gave up 2 bases, with 20 bases separating them. This CDR3 contains 15 residues. CDR3 in DNA: TGTGCCAGAAATATTCGGAGGGCAGGTCCCTACGAGCAGTACTTC. The encoded protein is CARNIRRAGPYEQYF. Based on the CDR3 plus reference TRBV11-3 and TRBJ2-7, the full variable domain is EAGVVQSPRYKIIEKKQPVAFWCNPISGHNTLYWYLQNLGQGPELLIRYENEEAVDDSQLPKDRFSAERLKGVDSTLKIQPAELGDSAVYLCARNIRRAGPYEQYFGPGTRLTVT.

DNA for the CDR3: TGCGCCAGCAGCTTTGTTTCCCGCTACGGGAAGAACTATGGCTACACCTTC. This gives the protein CASSFVSRYGKNYGYTF. The chain is built from TRBV5-1 and TRBJ1-2; D gene uncertain. Germline lookup yields CDR1 SGHRS and CDR2 YFSETQ. Trimming took off 2 bases at V and 2 bases at J, with 19 bases between the two ends. This CDR3 has 17 residues. Using reference TRBV5-1 and TRBJ1-2 for the parts outside the CDR3, the full variable domain is KAGVTQTPRYLIKTRGQQVTLSCSPISGHRSVSWYQQTPGQGLQFLFEYFSETQRNKGNFPGRFSGRQFSNSRSEMNVSTLELGDSALYLCASSFVSRYGKNYGYTFGSGTRLTVV.

The chain uses TRBV4-1 and TRBJ1-6; no reliable D call. The CDR3 is 15 residues long. Germline CDR1 reads MGHRA; CDR2 reads YSYEKL. V lost 3 bases and J 0 bases, leaving 6 bases between the germline ends. This chain's CDR3 is CASSQGSSYNSPLHF. For the CDR3, the DNA is TGCGCCAGCAGCCAGGGGAGCTCCTATAATTCACCCCTCCACTTT.

The J gene is TRBJ1-2, the V gene TRBV19; D call uncertain. CDR3 size: 16 residues. Looked up from germline, CDR1 is LNHDA and CDR2 is SQIVND (reference sequence). V was pared by 3 bases and J by 5 bases, with 19 bases between. The CDR3 sequence is CASSMGLKAVGYGYTF. DNA of the CDR3: TGTGCCAGTAGTATGGGCCTCAAAGCGGTAGGATATGGCTACACCTTC. Supplemented by reference TRBV19 and TRBJ1-2, the full variable domain reads DGGITQSPKYLFRKEGQNVTLSCEQNLNHDAMYWYRQDPGQGLRLIYYSQIVNDFQKGDIAEGYSVSREKKESFPLTVTSAQKNPTAFYLCASSMGLKAVGYGYTFGSGTRLTVV.

This chain links TRBV2 with TRBJ2-4; D is perhaps TRBD1 (5 bases). Trimming pared 2 bases from V and 3 bases from J, leaving 14 bases between. Germline-derived CDR1 and CDR2 are SNHLY and FYNNEI. This CDR3 has 16 residues. CDR3 protein: CASSETSQQGKNIQYF. In DNA, the CDR3 is TGTGCCAGCAGTGAAACCTCGCAGCAGGGCAAAAACATTCAGTACTTC.

This chain joins TRBV5-1 and TRBJ1-2, with TRBD1 matching over 9 bases. The germline V gene encodes CDR1 SGHRS and CDR2 YFSETQ. V was clipped by 6 bases and J by 8 bases; unmatched bases: 11. CDR3 length: 14 amino acids. As DNA, the CDR3 is TGCGCCAGCACCTGGGACAGGGCGGGAAGCGGCTACACCTTC. Protein: CASTWDRAGSGYTF.

This sequence joins TRBV3-1 (or the pseudogene TRBV3-2) and TRBJ2-5; TRBD1 might be the D (6 bases). This CDR3 is built from 16 residues. Germline V gene sequence: CDR1 LGHDT, CDR2 YNNKEL (reference sequence). The germline V and J ends were trimmed by 5 bases and 4 bases, with 20 bases remaining between them. The CDR3: CASSGRAQLGGETQYF. The CDR3, as DNA: TGTGCCAGCAGCGGAAGGGCGCAACTAGGGGGAGAGACCCAGTACTTC.

This chain uses TRBV5-1 with TRBJ2-3; 8 bases are a match to TRBD2. Germline CDR1 SGHRS, CDR2 YFSETQ. J lost 3 bases, V lost 2 bases, and 5 bases had no gene match. This CDR3 spans 15 amino acids. The CDR3 DNA reads TGCGCCAGCAGCTTCGGGGGGGTTCAGACAGATACGCAGTATTTT. Translated, it gives CASSFGGVQTDTQYF.

The chain uses TRBV27 and TRBJ1-1; weak D call: TRBD1 (5 bases). The V end lost 0 bases, the J end lost 0 bases, and 8 bases lay between the germline ends. This CDR3 spans 15 amino acids. Germline-derived CDR1 and CDR2 are MNHEY and SMNVEV (reference sequence). This chain's CDR3 is CASSLSGRVNTEAFF. The CDR3 DNA reads TGTGCCAGCAGTTTATCTGGCAGGGTGAACACTGAAGCTTTCTTT.

The chain links TRBV7-8 to TRBJ1-2, with TRBD1 identical over 9 bases. The germline V gene encodes CDR1 SGHVS and CDR2 FQNEAQ. J was trimmed by 2 bases and V by 5 bases; bases with no gene match: 9. The CDR3 sequence is 16 residues long. CDR3 sequence (DNA): TGTGCCAGCAGCGAAGCCGGGACAGGGATAAACTATGGCTACACCTTC. Protein product: CASSEAGTGINYGYTF.

The J gene is TRBJ2-1, the V gene TRBV4-1; 11 bases are shared with TRBD2. The CDR3 runs 16 residues. Germline lookup yields CDR1 MGHRA and CDR2 YSYEKL. The junction had 6 bases not matched to a gene; V was cut back by 0 bases and J by 8 bases. The CDR3 region is CASSQELAGATDEQFF. For the CDR3, the DNA is TGCGCCAGCAGCCAAGAACTAGCGGGGGCAACGGATGAGCAGTTCTTC.

The rearrangement links TRBV3-1 (or the pseudogene TRBV3-2) to TRBJ1-6, with 10 bases aligning to TRBD1. The CDR3 consists of 18 residues. Germline V gives CDR1 LGHDT, CDR2 YNNKEL (reference sequence). Trimming removed 4 bases from V and 0 bases from J; junction bases left unmatched: 6. This CDR3 is CASSPWDRGDSYNSPLHF. CDR3 nucleotide sequence: TGTGCCAGCAGCCCGTGGGACAGGGGAGACTCCTATAATTCACCCCTCCACTTT.

The chain carries TRBV5-6 and TRBJ1-5, with TRBD1 identical over 7 bases. CDR1 SGHDT and CDR2 YYEEEE come from the germline V gene. J gave up 0 bases and V 2 bases, and 8 bases lay outside the gene matches. The CDR3 contains 17 residues. The DNA for the CDR3 is TGTGCCAGCAGCTTTGGGGACAGAGGATTTAGCAATCAGCCCCAGCATTTT. The encoded protein is CASSFGDRGFSNQPQHF.

This rearrangement joins TRBV6-5 to TRBJ2-7; D unresolved. CDR3 length equals 14 residues. Trimming left V 8 bases short and J 0 bases short, with 14 bases between. Germline V gives CDR1 MNHEY, CDR2 SVGAGI. The CDR3 is CASLDISNSYEQYF. The CDR3 DNA reads TGTGCCAGCCTTGACATCAGTAACTCCTACGAGCAGTACTTC.

In its sample, this clone was seen a few times. J is TRBJ1-4 and V is TRBV7-9; perhaps TRBD1 as D (5 bases). Trimming cost V 1 base and J 4 bases, with 10 bases left between them. The CDR3 loop spans 15 amino acids. CDR1 SEHNR and CDR2 FQNEAQ come from the germline V gene (reference sequence). CDR3 region: CASSLGRGNNEKLFF. The CDR3 DNA reads as TGTGCCAGCAGCTTAGGCCGGGGGAATAATGAAAAACTGTTTTTT.

This chain links TRBV2 with TRBJ2-7; a weak D match, TRBD2 (5 bases). Trimming stripped 0 bases from V and 3 bases from J, with 15 bases between. Germline CDR1 is SNHLY and CDR2 is FYNNEI. This CDR3 contains 16 residues. CDR3 bases: TGTGCCAGCAGTGAAGCCCTTCTCGGGATGGGCTACGAGCAGTACTTC. Protein product: CASSEALLGMGYEQYF. The full variable domain, its missing parts supplied by reference TRBV2 and TRBJ2-7, is EPEVTQTPSHQVTQMGQEVILRCVPISNHLYFYWYRQILGQKVEFLVSFYNNEISEKSEIFDDQFSVERPDGSNFTLKIRSTKLEDSAMYFCASSEALLGMGYEQYFGPGTRLTVT.

The rearrangement uses TRBV2 and TRBJ2-3, with TRBD2 matching 12 bases. The CDR3 extends over 15 amino acids. Looked up from germline, CDR1 is SNHLY and CDR2 is FYNNEI. The V gene end was trimmed by 9 bases and the J gene end by 3 bases; junction bases not matched to a gene: 7. The CDR3 region is CASRLAGVGTDTQYF. CDR3 nucleotide sequence: TGTGCCAGTCGACTAGCGGGAGTGGGAACAGATACGCAGTATTTT.

The chain employs TRBV20-1 and TRBJ2-7; D perhaps matches TRBD2 (5 bases). The CDR3 loop spans 11 amino acids. In germline, CDR1 is DFQATT, CDR2 SNEGSKA (reference sequence). V lost 2 bases to trimming and J lost 5 bases, with 7 bases between them. The CDR3 region is CSARRTDEQYF. CDR3 sequence (DNA): TGCAGTGCTAGACGGACTGACGAGCAGTACTTC.

The chain links TRBV30 to TRBJ1-4, with TRBD1 matching 8 bases. The length of the CDR3 is 15 residues. The J segment lost 7 bases and the V segment lost 0 bases, leaving 7 bases of the junction unmatched. Germline V CDR1 and CDR2: GTSNPN, SVGIG (reference sequence). CDR3 DNA sequence: TGTGCCTGGAGTGTACGAACAACAGGGGGTGAAAAACTGTTTTTT. Amino acids: CAWSVRTTGGEKLFF.

This clone showed up just once. V usage is TRBV19 and J usage is TRBJ1-2; possible D gene TRBD1, 5 bases. Trimming took 4 bases from V and 0 from J, leaving 6 bases between them. CDR1 LNHDA and CDR2 SQIVND come from the germline V gene (reference sequence). The CDR3 is made up of 13 amino acids. CDR3 residues: CASSKTANYGYTF. DNA for the CDR3: TGTGCCAGTAGTAAGACAGCTAACTATGGCTACACCTTC. The whole variable domain, filled in from reference TRBV19 and TRBJ1-2, reads DGGITQSPKYLFRKEGQNVTLSCEQNLNHDAMYWYRQDPGQGLRLIYYSQIVNDFQKGDIAEGYSVSREKKESFPLTVTSAQKNPTAFYLCASSKTANYGYTFGSGTRLTVV.

CDR3 region: CASGLVLGRDPYEQYF. The CDR3, as DNA: TGTGCTAGTGGTTTGGTATTGGGGAGGGACCCCTACGAGCAGTACTTC. The V and J genes are TRBV12-5 and TRBJ2-7; 7 bases map to TRBD2. CDR3 size: 16 residues. Per the germline V gene, CDR1 is LGHNT and CDR2 is FRNRAP. V shed 0 bases, J shed 2 bases, and the junction held 7 bases outside the gene matches.